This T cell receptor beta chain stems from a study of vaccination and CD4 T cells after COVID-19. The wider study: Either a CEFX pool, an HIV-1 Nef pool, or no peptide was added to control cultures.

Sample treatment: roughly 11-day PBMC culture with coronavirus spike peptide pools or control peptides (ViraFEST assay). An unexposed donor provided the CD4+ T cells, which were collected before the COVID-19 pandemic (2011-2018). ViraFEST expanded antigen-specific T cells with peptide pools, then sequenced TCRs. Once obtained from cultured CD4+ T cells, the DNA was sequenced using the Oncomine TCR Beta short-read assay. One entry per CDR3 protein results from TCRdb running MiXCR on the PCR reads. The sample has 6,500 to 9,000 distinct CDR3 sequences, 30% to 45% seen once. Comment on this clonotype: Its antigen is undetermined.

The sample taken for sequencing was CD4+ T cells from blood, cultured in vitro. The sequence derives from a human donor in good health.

CDR3 sequence (DNA): TGTGCCAGCAGGAGCACAGATACGCAGTATTTT. Protein sequence: CASRSTDTQYF. The chain is built from TRBV6-1 and TRBJ2-3; no definite D call. V was cut by 6 bases and J by 0 bases, with 1 base left in between. This CDR3 has 11 amino acids. The germline CDR1 and CDR2 sequences are MNHNS and SASEGT.